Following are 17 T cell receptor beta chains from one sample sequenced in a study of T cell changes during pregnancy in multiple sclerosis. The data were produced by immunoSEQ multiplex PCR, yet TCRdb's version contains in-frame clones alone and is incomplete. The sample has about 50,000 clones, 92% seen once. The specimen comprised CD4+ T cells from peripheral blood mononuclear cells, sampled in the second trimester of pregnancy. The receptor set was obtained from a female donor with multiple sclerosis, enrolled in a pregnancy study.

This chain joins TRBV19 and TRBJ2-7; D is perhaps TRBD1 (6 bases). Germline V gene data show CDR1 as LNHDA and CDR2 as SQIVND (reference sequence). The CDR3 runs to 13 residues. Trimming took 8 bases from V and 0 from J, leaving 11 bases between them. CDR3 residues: CASSQGSSYEQYF. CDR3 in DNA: TGTGCCAGTTCACAGGGCTCCTCCTACGAGCAGTACTTC.

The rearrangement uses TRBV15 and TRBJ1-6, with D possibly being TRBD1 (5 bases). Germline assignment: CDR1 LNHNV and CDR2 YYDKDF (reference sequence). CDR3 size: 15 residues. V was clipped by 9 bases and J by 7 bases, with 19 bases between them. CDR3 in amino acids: CATPGQGWSNSPLHF. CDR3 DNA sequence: TGTGCCACGCCTGGTCAGGGCTGGAGCAATTCACCCCTCCACTTT.

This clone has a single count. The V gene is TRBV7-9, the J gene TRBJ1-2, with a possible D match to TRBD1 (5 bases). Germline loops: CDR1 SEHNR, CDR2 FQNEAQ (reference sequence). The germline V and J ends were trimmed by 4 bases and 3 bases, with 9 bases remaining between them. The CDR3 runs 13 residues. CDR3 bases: TGTGCCAGCAGCTCGTGGGGGGACTATGGCTACACCTTC. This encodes CASSSWGDYGYTF.

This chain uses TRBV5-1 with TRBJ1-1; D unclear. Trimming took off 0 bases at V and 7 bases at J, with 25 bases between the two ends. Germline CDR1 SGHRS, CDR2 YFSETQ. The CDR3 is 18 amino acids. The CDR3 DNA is TGCGCCAGCAGCTTGGCACCCCAAGCGGCGGCGGGAGTGCTTGAAGCTTTCTTT. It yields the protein CASSLAPQAAAGVLEAFF. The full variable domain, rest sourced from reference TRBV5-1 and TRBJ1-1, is KAGVTQTPRYLIKTRGQQVTLSCSPISGHRSVSWYQQTPGQGLQFLFEYFSETQRNKGNFPGRFSGRQFSNSRSEMNVSTLELGDSALYLCASSLAPQAAAGVLEAFFGQGTRLTVV.

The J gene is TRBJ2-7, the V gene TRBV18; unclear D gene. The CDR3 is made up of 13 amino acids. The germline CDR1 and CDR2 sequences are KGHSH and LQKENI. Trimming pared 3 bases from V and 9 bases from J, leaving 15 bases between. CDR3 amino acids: CASSPTLLAGQYF. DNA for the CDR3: TGTGCCAGCTCACCTACCCTCCTGGCTGGGCAGTACTTC.

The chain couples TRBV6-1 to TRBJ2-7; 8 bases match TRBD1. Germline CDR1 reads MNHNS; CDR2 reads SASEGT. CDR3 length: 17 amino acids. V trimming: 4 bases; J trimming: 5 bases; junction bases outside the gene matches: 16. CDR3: CASSAEEQGGLRDEQYF. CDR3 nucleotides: TGTGCCAGCAGTGCCGAGGAACAGGGGGGTTTGAGGGACGAGCAGTACTTC.

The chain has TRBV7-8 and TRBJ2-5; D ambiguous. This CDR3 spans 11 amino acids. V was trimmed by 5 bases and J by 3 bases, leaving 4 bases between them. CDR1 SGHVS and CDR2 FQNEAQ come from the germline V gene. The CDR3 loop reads CASSREETQYF. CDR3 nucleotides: TGTGCCAGCAGCCGAGAAGAGACCCAGTACTTC.

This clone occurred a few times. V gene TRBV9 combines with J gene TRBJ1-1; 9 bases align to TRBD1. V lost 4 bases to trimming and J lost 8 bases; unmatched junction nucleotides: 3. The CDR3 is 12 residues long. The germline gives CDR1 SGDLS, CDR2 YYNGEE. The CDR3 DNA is TGTGCCAGCAGCCCCGGACAGGGGGAAGCTTTCTTT. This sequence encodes CASSPGQGEAFF.

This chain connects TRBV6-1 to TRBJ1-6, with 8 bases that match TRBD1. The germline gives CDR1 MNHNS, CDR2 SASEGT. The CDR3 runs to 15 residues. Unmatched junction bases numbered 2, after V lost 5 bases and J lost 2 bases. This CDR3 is CASSWTGTYNSPLHF. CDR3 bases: TGTGCCAGCAGTTGGACAGGGACCTATAATTCACCCCTCCACTTT.

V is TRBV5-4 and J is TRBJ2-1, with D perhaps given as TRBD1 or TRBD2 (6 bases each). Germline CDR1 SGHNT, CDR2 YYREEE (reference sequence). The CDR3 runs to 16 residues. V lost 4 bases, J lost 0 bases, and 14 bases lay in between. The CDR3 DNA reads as TGTGCCAGCAGCCTGGGGGGCCTGAGCTCCTACAATGAGCAGTTCTTC. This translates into CASSLGGLSSYNEQFF.

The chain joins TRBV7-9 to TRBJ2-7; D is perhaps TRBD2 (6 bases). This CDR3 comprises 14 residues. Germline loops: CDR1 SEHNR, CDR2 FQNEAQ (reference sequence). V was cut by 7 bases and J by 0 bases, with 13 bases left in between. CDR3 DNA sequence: TGTGCCAGCACCGGGACTTCTAGCTCCTACGAGCAGTACTTC. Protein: CASTGTSSSYEQYF.

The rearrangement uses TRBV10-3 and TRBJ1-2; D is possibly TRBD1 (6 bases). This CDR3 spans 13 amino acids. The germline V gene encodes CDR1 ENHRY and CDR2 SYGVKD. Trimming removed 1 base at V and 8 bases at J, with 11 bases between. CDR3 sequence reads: CAISEFLGAGYTF. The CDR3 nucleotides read TGTGCCATCAGTGAGTTTCTGGGGGCCGGCTACACCTTC.

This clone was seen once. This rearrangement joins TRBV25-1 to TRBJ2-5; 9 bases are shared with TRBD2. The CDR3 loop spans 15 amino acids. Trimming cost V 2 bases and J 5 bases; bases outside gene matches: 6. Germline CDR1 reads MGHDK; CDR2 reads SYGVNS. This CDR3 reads CASSEGGLARETQYF. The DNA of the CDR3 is TGTGCCAGCAGTGAAGGGGGACTAGCTCGGGAGACCCAGTACTTC. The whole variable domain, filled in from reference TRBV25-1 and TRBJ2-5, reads EADIYQTPRYLVIGTGKKITLECSQTMGHDKMYWYQQDPGMELHLIHYSYGVNSTEKGDLSSESTVSRIRTEHFPLTLESARPSHTSQYLCASSEGGLARETQYFGPGTRLLVL.

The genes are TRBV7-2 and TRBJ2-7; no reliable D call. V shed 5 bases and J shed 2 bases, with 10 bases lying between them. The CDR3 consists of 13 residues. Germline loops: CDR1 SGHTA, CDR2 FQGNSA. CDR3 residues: CASSLMMAYEQYF. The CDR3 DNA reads TGTGCCAGCAGCCTAATGATGGCCTACGAGCAGTACTTC.

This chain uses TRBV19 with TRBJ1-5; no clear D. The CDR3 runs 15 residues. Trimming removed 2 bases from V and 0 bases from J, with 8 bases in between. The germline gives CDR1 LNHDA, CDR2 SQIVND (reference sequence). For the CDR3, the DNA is TGTGCCAGTAGTATATCAGTTTATAGCAATCAGCCCCAGCATTTT. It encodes CASSISVYSNQPQHF.

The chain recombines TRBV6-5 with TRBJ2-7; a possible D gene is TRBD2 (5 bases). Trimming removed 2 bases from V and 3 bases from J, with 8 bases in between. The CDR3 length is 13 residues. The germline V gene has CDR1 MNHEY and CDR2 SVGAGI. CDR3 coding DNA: TGTGCCAGCAGTTACAGAGGAGGCTACGAGCAGTACTTC. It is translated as CASSYRGGYEQYF.

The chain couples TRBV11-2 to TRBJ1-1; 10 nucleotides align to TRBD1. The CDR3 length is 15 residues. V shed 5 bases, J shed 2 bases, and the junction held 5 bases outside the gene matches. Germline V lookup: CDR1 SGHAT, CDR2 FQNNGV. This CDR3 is CASSTGTGENTEAFF. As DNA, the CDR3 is TGTGCCAGCAGCACTGGGACAGGGGAAAACACTGAAGCTTTCTTT.